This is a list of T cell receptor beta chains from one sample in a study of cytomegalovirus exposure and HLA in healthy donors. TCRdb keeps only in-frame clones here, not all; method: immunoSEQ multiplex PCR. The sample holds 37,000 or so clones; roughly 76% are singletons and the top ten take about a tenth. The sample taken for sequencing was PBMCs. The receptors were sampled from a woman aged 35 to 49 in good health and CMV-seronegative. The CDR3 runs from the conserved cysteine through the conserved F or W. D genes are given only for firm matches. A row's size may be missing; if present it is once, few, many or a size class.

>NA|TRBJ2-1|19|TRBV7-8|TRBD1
CASSLDRIPGQGSYNEQFF
TGTGCCAGCAGCTTAGACCGGATACCGGGACAGGGGAGCTACAATGAGCAGTTCTTC
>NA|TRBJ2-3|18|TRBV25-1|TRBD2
CASSAGLAGDPTFARQYF
TGTGCCAGCAGTGCGGGACTAGCGGGGGACCCGACATTCGCCCGGCAGTATTTT
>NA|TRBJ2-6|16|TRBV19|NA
CASSSHSSSGANVLTF
TGTGCCAGTAGTAGCCACAGTAGCTCTGGGGCCAACGTCCTGACTTTC
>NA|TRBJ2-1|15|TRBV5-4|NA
CASSLGTGSYNEQFF
TGTGCCAGCAGCTTGGGAACAGGCTCCTACAATGAGCAGTTCTTC
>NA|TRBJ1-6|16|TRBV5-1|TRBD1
CASSPGTTGGGSPLHF
TGCGCCAGCAGCCCGGGAACTACAGGGGGGGGATCACCCCTCCACTTT
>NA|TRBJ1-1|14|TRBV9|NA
CASSGGTSNTEAFF
TGTGCCAGCAGCGGTGGGACTTCTAACACTGAAGCTTTCTTT
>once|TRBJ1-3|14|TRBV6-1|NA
CASNAQGTGNTIYF
TGTGCCAGCAATGCCCAGGGAACTGGAAACACCATATATTTT
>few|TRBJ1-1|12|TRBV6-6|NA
CASSFMNTEAFF
TGTGCCAGCAGTTTCATGAACACTGAAGCTTTCTTT
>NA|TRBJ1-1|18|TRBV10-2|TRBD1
CASSPYRAGGNRDTEAFF
TGCGCCAGCAGTCCATATCGGGCAGGGGGCAATCGGGACACTGAAGCTTTCTTT
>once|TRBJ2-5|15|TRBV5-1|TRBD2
CASSWTSGAQETQYF
TGCGCCAGCAGCTGGACTAGCGGAGCGCAAGAGACCCAGTACTTC
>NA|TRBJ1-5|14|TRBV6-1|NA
CASNTDYSNQPQHF
TGTGCCAGCAATACAGATTATAGCAATCAGCCCCAGCATTTT
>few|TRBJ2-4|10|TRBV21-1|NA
CARLRLIQYF
TGTGCCAGACTCAGGCTGATTCAGTACTTC
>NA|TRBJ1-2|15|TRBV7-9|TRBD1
CASSLDTGGSYGYTF
TGTGCCAGCAGCTTAGATACAGGGGGTTCCTATGGCTACACCTTC
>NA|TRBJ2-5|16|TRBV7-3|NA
CASPTELMRYQETQYF
TGTGCCAGCCCTACGGAGCTTATGAGGTACCAAGAGACCCAGTACTTC
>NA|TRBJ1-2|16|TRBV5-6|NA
CASSSYIGLGAYGYTF
TGTGCCAGCAGCTCGTATATCGGACTGGGTGCCTATGGCTACACCTTC
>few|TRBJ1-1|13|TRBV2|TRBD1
CASGLTGDTEAFF
TGTGCCAGCGGATTGACAGGGGACACTGAAGCTTTCTTT
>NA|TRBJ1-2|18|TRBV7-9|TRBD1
CASSARRQGLEINYGYTF
TGTGCCAGCAGCGCCCGACGACAGGGCCTTGAAATAAACTATGGCTACACCTTC
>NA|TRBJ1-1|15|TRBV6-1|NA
CASTSGVLRGTEAFF
TGTGCCAGCACGTCAGGGGTCCTACGGGGCACTGAAGCTTTCTTT
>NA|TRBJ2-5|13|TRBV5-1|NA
CASSFPDQETQYF
TGCGCCAGCAGCTTCCCGGACCAAGAGACCCAGTACTTC
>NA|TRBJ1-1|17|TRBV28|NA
CASLVQTTGWVNTEAFF
TGTGCCAGCCTCGTTCAAACAACAGGGTGGGTGAACACTGAAGCTTTCTTT
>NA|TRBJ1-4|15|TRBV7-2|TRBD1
CASSFGQGPNEKLFF
TGTGCCAGCAGCTTTGGACAGGGACCAAATGAAAAACTGTTTTTT
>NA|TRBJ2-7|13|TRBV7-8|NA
CASREDFLYEQYF
TGTGCCAGTAGAGAGGACTTTCTTTACGAGCAGTACTTC
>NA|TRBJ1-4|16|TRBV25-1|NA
CASSEGTVTVGEKLFF
TGTGCCAGCAGTGAAGGAACTGTGACAGTTGGGGAAAAACTGTTTTTT
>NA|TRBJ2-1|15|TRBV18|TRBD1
CASSPPRDSHNEQFF
TGTGCCAGCTCACCTCCCCGGGACAGTCACAATGAGCAGTTCTTC
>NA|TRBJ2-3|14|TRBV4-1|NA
CASSLRGATDTQYF
TGCGCCAGCAGCCTTAGAGGAGCCACAGATACGCAGTATTTT
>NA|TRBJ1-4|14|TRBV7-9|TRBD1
CASSPRTGERELFF
TGTGCCAGCAGCCCCCGGACAGGAGAAAGGGAACTGTTTTTT
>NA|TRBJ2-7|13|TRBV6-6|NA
CASSYFSDYEQYF
TGTGCCAGCAGTTATTTCAGTGATTACGAGCAGTACTTC
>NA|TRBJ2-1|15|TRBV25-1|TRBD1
CASSDPGQGGNEQFF
TGTGCCAGCAGTGATCCGGGACAGGGGGGCAATGAGCAGTTCTTC
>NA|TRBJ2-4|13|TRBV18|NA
CASSPGQQNIQYF
TGTGCCAGCTCACCAGGGCAGCAAAACATTCAGTACTTC
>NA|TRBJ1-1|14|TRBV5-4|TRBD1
CASSTTGGHTEAFF
TGTGCCAGCAGTACGACAGGGGGCCATACTGAAGCTTTCTTT
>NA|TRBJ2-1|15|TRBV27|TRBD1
CASSLSTGGYNEQFF
TGTGCCAGCAGTTTATCCACAGGGGGTTACAATGAGCAGTTCTTC
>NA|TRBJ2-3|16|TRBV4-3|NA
CASSQDRGSGADTQYF
TGCGCCAGCAGCCAAGATCGGGGTAGCGGCGCAGATACGCAGTATTTT
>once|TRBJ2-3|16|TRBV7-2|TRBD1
CASSFRTGGQTDTQYF
TGTGCCAGCAGCTTCCGGACAGGGGGCCAAACAGATACGCAGTATTTT
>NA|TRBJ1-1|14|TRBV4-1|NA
CASSTPGRDTEAFF
TGCGCCAGCAGCACACCAGGGAGGGACACTGAAGCTTTCTTT
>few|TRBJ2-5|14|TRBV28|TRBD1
CASSWGQGQETQYF
TGTGCCAGCAGTTGGGGACAGGGCCAAGAGACCCAGTACTTC
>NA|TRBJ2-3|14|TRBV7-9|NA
CASSLEFPGDTQYF
TGTGCCAGCAGCTTAGAATTTCCCGGGGATACGCAGTATTTT
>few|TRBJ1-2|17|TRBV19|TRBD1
CASSIDLDRAGFYGYTF
TGTGCCAGTAGTATAGATCTGGACAGGGCTGGGTTCTATGGCTACACCTTC
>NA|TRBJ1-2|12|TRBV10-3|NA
CAISEAGLGYTF
TGTGCCATCAGTGAAGCAGGGTTGGGCTACACCTTC
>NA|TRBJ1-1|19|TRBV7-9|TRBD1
CASSLNLGQGHLIDAEAFF
TGTGCCAGCAGCTTAAATTTGGGACAGGGCCACCTAATCGACGCTGAAGCTTTCTTT
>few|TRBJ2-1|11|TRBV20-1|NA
CSADSWDEQFF
TGCAGTGCGGACTCTTGGGATGAGCAGTTCTTC
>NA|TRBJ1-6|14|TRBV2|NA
CASSFTNLNSPLHF
TGTGCCAGCAGTTTCACCAACCTAAATTCACCCCTCCACTTT
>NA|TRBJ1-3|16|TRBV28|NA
CASSLFPGSGGNTIYF
TGTGCCAGCAGTTTATTTCCAGGGTCTGGGGGAAACACCATATATTTT
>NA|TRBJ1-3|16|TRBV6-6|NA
CASSYSWASSGNTIYF
TGTGCCAGCAGTTACTCCTGGGCCAGCTCTGGAAACACCATATATTTT
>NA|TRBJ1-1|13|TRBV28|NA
CASSLSIQGFTFF
TGTGCCAGCAGTTTATCCATACAGGGCTTTACTTTCTTT
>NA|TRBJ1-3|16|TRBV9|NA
CASSVGEGLSGNTIYF
TGTGCCAGCAGCGTAGGTGAGGGCCTCTCTGGAAACACCATATATTTT
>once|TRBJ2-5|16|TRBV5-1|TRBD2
CASSDGTSGKQETQYF
TGCGCCAGCAGCGACGGGACTAGCGGAAAACAAGAGACCCAGTACTTC
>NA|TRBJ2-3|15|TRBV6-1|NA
CASSGQVSSTDTQYF
TGTGCCAGCAGTGGACAGGTTTCTAGCACAGATACGCAGTATTTT